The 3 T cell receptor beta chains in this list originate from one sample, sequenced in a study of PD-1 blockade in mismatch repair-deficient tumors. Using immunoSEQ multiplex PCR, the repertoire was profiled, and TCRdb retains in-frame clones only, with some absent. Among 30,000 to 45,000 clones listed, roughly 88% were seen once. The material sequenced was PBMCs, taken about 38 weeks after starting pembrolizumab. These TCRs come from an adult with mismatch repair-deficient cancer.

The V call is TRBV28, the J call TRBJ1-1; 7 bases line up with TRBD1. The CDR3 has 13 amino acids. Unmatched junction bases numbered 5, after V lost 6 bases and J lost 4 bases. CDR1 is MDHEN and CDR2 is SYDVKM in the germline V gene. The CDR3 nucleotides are TGTGCCAGCAGGGCTCCAGGGGGCACTGAAGCTTTCTTT. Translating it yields CASRAPGGTEAFF.

This CDR3 reads CASSLRGTEYNSPLHF. In DNA form, the CDR3 reads TGTGCCAGCAGCTTGCGCGGGACTGAGTATAATTCACCCCTCCACTTT. This chain connects TRBV5-4 to TRBJ1-6, with D perhaps matching TRBD1 (5 bases). The germline gives CDR1 SGHNT, CDR2 YYREEE (reference sequence). V was pared by 1 base and J by 4 bases, with 12 bases between. This CDR3 has 16 amino acids.

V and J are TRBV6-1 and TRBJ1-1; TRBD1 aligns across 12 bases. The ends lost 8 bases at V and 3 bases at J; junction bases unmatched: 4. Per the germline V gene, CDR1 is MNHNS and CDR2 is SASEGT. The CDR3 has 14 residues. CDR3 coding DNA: TGTGCCAGCGCGGGACAGGGGGCTTACACTGAAGCTTTCTTT. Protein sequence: CASAGQGAYTEAFF.